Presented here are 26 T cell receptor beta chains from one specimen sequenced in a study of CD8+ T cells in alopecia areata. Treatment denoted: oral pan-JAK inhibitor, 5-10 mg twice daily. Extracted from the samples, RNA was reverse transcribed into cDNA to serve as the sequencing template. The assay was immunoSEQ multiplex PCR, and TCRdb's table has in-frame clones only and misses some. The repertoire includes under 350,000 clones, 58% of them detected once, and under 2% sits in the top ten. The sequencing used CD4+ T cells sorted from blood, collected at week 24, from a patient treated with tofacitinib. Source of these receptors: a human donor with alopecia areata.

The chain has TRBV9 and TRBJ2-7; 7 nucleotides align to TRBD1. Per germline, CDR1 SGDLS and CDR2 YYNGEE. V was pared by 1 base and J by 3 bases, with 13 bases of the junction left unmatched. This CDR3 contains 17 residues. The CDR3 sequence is CASSVFPRGDRDYEQYF. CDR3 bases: TGTGCCAGCAGCGTATTCCCGCGCGGAGACAGGGACTACGAGCAGTACTTC.

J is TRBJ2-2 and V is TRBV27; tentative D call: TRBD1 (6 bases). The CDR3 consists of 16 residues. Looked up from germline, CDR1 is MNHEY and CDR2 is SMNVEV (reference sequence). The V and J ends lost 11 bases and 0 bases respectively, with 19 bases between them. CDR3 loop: CAARPMRGTNTGELFF. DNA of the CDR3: TGTGCCGCCCGACCCATGAGGGGGACGAACACCGGGGAGCTGTTTTTT.

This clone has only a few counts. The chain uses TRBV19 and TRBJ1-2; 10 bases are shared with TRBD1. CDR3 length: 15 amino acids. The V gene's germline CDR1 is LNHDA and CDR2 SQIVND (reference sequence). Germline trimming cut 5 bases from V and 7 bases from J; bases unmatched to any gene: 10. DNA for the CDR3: TGTGCCAGTAGTGAACGACCGGGACAGGGGTCTGGCTACACCTTC. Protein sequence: CASSERPGQGSGYTF.

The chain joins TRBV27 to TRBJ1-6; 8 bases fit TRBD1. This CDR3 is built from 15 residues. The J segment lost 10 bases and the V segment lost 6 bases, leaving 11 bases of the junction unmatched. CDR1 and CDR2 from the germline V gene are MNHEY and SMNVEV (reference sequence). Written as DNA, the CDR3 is TGTGCCAGCAGGCTCAGGGGGCGGTTACGGTCACCCCTCCACTTT. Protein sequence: CASRLRGRLRSPLHF.

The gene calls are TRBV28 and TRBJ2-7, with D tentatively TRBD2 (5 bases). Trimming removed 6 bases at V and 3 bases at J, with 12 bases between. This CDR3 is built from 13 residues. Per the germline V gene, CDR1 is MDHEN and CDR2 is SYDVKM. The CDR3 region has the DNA TGTGCCAGCAGCCGGGAATGGCTCTACGAGCAGTACTTC. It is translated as CASSREWLYEQYF.

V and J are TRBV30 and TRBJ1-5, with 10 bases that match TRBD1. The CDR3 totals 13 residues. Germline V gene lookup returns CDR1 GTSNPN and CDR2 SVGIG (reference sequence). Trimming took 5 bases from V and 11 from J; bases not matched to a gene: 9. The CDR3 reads CAWGIRQGAAQHF. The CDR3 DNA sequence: TGTGCCTGGGGAATCCGACAGGGGGCGGCCCAGCATTTT.

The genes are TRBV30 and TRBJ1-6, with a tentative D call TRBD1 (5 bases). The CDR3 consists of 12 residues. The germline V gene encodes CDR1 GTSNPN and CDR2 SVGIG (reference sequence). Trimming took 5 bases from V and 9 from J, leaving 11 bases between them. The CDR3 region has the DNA TGTGCCTGGCGCGGGGCCGGTTCACCCCTCCACTTT. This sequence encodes CAWRGAGSPLHF.

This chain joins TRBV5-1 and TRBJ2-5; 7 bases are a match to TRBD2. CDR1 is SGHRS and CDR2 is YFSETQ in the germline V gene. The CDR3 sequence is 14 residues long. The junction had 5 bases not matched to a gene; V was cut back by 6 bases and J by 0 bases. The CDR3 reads CASKIGGDQETQYF. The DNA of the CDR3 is TGCGCCAGCAAAATTGGGGGGGACCAAGAGACCCAGTACTTC.

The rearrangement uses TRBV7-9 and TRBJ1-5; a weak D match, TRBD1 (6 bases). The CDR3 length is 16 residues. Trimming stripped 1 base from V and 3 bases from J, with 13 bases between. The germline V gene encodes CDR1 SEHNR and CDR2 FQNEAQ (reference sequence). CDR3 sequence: CASSLVGAGDNQPQHF. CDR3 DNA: TGTGCCAGCAGCTTAGTGGGGGCTGGGGACAATCAGCCCCAGCATTTT. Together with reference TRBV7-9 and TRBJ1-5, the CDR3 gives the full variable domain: DTGVSQNPRHKITKRGQNVTFRCDPISEHNRLYWYRQTLGQGPEFLTYFQNEAQLEKSRLLSDRFSAERPKGSFSTLEIQRTEQGDSAMYLCASSLVGAGDNQPQHFGDGTRLSIL.

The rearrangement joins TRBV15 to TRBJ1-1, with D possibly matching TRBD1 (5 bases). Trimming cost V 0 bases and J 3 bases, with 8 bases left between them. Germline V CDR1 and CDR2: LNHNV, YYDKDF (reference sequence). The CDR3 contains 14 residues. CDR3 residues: CATSREVGDTEAFF. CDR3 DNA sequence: TGTGCCACCAGCAGAGAGGTGGGGGACACTGAAGCTTTCTTT. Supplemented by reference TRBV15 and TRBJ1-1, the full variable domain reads DAMVIQNPRYQVTQFGKPVTLSCSQTLNHNVMYWYQQKSSQAPKLLFHYYDKDFNNEADTPDNFQSRRPNTSFCFLDIRSPGLGDTAMYLCATSREVGDTEAFFGQGTRLTVV.

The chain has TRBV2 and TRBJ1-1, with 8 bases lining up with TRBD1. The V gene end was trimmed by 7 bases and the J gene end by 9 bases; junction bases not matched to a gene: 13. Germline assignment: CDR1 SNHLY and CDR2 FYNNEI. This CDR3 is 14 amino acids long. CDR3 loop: CASTIGQGPLKAFF. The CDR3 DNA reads TGTGCCAGCACCATTGGACAGGGCCCCCTGAAAGCTTTCTTT.

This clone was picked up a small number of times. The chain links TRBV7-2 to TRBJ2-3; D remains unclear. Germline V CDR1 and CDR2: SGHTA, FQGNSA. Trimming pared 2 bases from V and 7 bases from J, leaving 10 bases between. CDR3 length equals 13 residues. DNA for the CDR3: TGTGCCAGCAGCTTACCCCCTACCAATACGCAGTATTTT. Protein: CASSLPPTNTQYF.

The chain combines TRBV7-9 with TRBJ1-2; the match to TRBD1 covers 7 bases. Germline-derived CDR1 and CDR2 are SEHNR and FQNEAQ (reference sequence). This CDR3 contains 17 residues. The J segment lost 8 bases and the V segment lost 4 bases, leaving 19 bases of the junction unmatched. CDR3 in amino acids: CASSSRLGQPPTGGYTF. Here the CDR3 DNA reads TGTGCCAGCAGCTCCCGCCTGGGACAGCCTCCAACTGGAGGCTACACCTTC. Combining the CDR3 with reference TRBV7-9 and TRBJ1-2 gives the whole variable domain DTGVSQNPRHKITKRGQNVTFRCDPISEHNRLYWYRQTLGQGPEFLTYFQNEAQLEKSRLLSDRFSAERPKGSFSTLEIQRTEQGDSAMYLCASSSRLGQPPTGGYTFGSGTRLTVV.

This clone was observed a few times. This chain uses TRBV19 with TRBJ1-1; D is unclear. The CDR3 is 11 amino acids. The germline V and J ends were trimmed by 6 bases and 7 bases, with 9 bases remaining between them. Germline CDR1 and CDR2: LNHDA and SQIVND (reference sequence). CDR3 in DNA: TGTGCCAGTAGCAGGAGGGATGAAGCTTTCTTT. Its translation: CASSRRDEAFF.

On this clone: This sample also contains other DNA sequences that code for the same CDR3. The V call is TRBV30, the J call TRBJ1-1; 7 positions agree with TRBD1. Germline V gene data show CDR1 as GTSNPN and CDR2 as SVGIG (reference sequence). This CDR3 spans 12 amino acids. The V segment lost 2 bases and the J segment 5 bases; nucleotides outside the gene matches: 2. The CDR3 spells CAWSRQGTEAFF. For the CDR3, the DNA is TGTGCCTGGAGTCGACAGGGAACTGAAGCTTTCTTT.

CDR3 bases: TGTGCCATCATCCCGCAGGGTGGGAATGAGCAGTTCTTC. It codes for CAIIPQGGNEQFF. The J gene is TRBJ2-1, the V gene TRBV10-3; tentatively, D is TRBD1 (5 bases). CDR1 ENHRY and CDR2 SYGVKD come from the germline V gene. Trimming removed 7 bases at V and 7 bases at J, with 14 bases between. The CDR3 is 13 residues long.

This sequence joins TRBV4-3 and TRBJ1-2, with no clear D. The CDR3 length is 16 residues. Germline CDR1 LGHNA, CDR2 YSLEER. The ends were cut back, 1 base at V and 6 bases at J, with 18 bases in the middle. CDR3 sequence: CASSQARKIYRDGYTF. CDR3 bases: TGCGCCAGCAGCCAAGCCCGAAAAATTTATCGGGATGGCTACACCTTC.

CDR3 amino acids: CAWSVRTGVRAFF. DNA for the CDR3: TGTGCCTGGAGTGTACGGACCGGGGTACGAGCTTTCTTT. The chain is built from TRBV30 and TRBJ1-1; D remains ambiguous. The CDR3 covers 13 residues. CDR1 is GTSNPN and CDR2 is SVGIG in the germline V gene (reference sequence). Trimming removed 0 bases from V and 10 bases from J, with 15 bases in between.

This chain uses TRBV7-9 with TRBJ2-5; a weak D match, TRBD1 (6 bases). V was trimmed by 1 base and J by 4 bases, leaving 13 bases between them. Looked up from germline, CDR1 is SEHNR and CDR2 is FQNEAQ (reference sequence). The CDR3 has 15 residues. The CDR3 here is CASSLGTVSRETQYF. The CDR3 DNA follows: TGTGCCAGCAGCTTAGGGACAGTTTCTCGAGAGACCCAGTACTTC.

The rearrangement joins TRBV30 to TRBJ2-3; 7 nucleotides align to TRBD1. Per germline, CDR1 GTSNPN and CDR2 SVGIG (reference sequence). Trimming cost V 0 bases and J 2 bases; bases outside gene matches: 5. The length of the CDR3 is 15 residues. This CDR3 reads CAWSVFRGITDTQYF. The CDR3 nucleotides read TGTGCCTGGAGTGTATTCAGGGGGATCACAGATACGCAGTATTTT.

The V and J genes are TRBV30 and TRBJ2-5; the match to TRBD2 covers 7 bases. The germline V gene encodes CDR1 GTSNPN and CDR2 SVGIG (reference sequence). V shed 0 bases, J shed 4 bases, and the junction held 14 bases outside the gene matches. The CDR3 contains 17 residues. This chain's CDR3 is CAWSVSGVGRRGETQYF. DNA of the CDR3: TGTGCCTGGAGTGTAAGCGGGGTCGGGAGGCGCGGAGAGACCCAGTACTTC.

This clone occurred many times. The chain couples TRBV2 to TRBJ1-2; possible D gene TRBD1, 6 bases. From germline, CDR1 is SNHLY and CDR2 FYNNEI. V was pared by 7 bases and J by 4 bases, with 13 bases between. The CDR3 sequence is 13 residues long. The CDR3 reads CASMPGQIYGYTF. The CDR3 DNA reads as TGTGCCAGCATGCCGGGACAAATCTATGGCTACACCTTC.

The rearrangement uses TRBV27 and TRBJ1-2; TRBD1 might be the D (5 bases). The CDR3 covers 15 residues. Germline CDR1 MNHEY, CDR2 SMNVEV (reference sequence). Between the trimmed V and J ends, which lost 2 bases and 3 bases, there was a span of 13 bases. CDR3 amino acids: CASSLVGELDYGYTF. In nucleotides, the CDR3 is TGTGCCAGCAGTTTAGTGGGGGAATTGGACTATGGCTACACCTTC.

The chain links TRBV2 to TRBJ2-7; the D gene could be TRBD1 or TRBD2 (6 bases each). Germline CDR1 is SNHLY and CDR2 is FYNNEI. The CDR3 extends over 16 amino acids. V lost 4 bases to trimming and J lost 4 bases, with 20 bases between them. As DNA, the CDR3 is TGTGCCAGCAGTGGAGTATCCGGGCAGGGGAGGTACGAGCAGTACTTC. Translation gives CASSGVSGQGRYEQYF.

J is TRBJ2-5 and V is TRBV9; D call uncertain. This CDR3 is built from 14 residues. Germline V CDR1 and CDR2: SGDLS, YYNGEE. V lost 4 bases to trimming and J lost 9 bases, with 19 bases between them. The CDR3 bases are TGTGCCAGCAGCACTACTCTGACGGTGGAAGCCCAGTACTTC. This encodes CASSTTLTVEAQYF.

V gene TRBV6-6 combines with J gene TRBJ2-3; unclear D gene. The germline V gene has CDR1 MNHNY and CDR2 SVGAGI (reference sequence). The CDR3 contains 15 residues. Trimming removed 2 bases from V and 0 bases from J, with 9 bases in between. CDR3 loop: CASSYGGSSTDTQYF. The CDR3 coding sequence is TGTGCCAGCAGTTACGGTGGGTCGAGCACAGATACGCAGTATTTT.